The rows below give T cell receptor beta chains drawn from one sample of a study of blood T cell repertoires in COVID-19. The method was immunoSEQ multiplex PCR; TCRdb's version includes in-frame clones alone and lacks a portion of them. The sample has fewer than 130,000 clones, 70% to 90% seen once; the top ten hold over 3%. The material sequenced was peripheral blood. All receptors derive from a woman in her fifties or sixties with acute or convalescent COVID-19. CDR3s include the opening cysteine and the closing phenylalanine or tryptophan. Each record gives: J gene, V gene, D gene, clone size, CDR3 protein, CDR3 DNA. A D gene is named only where the DNA matches it firmly. Part of the rows lack a size; the others show once, few, many or a class for expanded clones.

j_call: TRBJ2-5
v_call: TRBV6-1
d_call: TRBD2
clone_size: -
cdr3_aa: CASSETAGDVKTQYF
cdr3_nt: TGTGCCAGCAGTGAAACAGCGGGAGACGTAAAGACCCAGTACTTC

j_call: TRBJ2-5
v_call: TRBV28
d_call: TRBD1
clone_size: -
cdr3_aa: CASNQGDQETQYF
cdr3_nt: TGTGCCAGCAATCAGGGGGACCAAGAGACCCAGTACTTC

j_call: TRBJ2-7
v_call: TRBV7-9
d_call: TRBD2
clone_size: -
cdr3_aa: CASSPGTSGLRAYEQYF
cdr3_nt: TGTGCCAGCAGCCCAGGGACTAGCGGCCTCCGAGCCTACGAGCAGTACTTC

j_call: TRBJ2-7
v_call: TRBV3-1/TRBV3-2
d_call: TRBD1
clone_size: -
cdr3_aa: CASSQERLGTVGYEQYF
cdr3_nt: TGTGCCAGCAGCCAAGAGAGGTTGGGGACAGTGGGCTACGAGCAGTACTTC

j_call: TRBJ1-3
v_call: TRBV19
d_call: TRBD1
clone_size: -
cdr3_aa: CATAGDSPKGASGNTIYF
cdr3_nt: TGTGCCACCGCCGGCGACAGTCCGAAGGGGGCCTCTGGAAACACCATATATTTT

j_call: TRBJ2-1
v_call: TRBV5-1
d_call: -
clone_size: -
cdr3_aa: CASSLAPELYNEQFF
cdr3_nt: TGCGCCAGCAGCTTGGCCCCCGAGCTCTACAATGAGCAGTTCTTC

j_call: TRBJ1-2
v_call: TRBV12-3/TRBV12-4
d_call: -
clone_size: -
cdr3_aa: CASSPGDYGYTF
cdr3_nt: TGTGCCAGCAGCCCCGGGGACTATGGCTACACCTTC

j_call: TRBJ2-1
v_call: TRBV2
d_call: TRBD2
clone_size: -
cdr3_aa: CASVLAGNEQFF
cdr3_nt: TGTGCCAGCGTGCTAGCGGGGAATGAGCAGTTCTTC

j_call: TRBJ1-2
v_call: TRBV11-1
d_call: -
clone_size: -
cdr3_aa: CASSLYDSIGYTF
cdr3_nt: TGTGCCAGCAGCTTATACGATAGTATCGGCTACACCTTC

j_call: TRBJ1-5
v_call: TRBV6-2/TRBV6-3
d_call: TRBD1
clone_size: -
cdr3_aa: CASSPLTGRPNQPQHF
cdr3_nt: TGTGCCAGCAGCCCTCTGACAGGGCGTCCCAATCAGCCCCAGCATTTT

j_call: TRBJ1-2
v_call: TRBV28
d_call: -
clone_size: -
cdr3_aa: CASSFQGTGYGYTF
cdr3_nt: TGTGCCAGCAGTTTTCAGGGGACGGGCTATGGCTACACCTTC

j_call: TRBJ2-5
v_call: TRBV19
d_call: TRBD1
clone_size: -
cdr3_aa: CASSIGDSQGAGETQYF
cdr3_nt: TGTGCCAGTAGTATCGGTGACTCACAGGGGGCGGGAGAGACCCAGTACTTC

j_call: TRBJ1-4
v_call: TRBV5-6
d_call: -
clone_size: -
cdr3_aa: CASSLGVTTNEKLFF
cdr3_nt: TGTGCCAGCAGCTTGGGTGTAACAACTAATGAAAAACTGTTTTTT

j_call: TRBJ2-7
v_call: TRBV7-2
d_call: TRBD1
clone_size: -
cdr3_aa: CASSLSGTEAYEQYF
cdr3_nt: TGTGCCAGCAGCTTATCCGGGACAGAGGCCTACGAGCAGTACTTC

j_call: TRBJ2-3
v_call: TRBV3-1/TRBV3-2
d_call: TRBD2
clone_size: -
cdr3_aa: CASSPLAGPGNTQYF
cdr3_nt: TGTGCCAGCAGCCCACTAGCGGGGCCGGGAAATACGCAGTATTTT

j_call: TRBJ2-1
v_call: TRBV28
d_call: TRBD2
clone_size: -
cdr3_aa: CASSFFPSGRLSSYNEQFF
cdr3_nt: TGTGCCAGCAGTTTCTTTCCTAGCGGGAGGCTGAGCTCCTACAATGAGCAGTTCTTC

j_call: TRBJ2-3
v_call: TRBV30
d_call: -
clone_size: -
cdr3_aa: CAWSPLEVTQYF
cdr3_nt: TGTGCCTGGAGTCCTCTAGAGGTTACGCAGTATTTT

j_call: TRBJ1-3
v_call: TRBV5-1
d_call: -
clone_size: -
cdr3_aa: CASSLVSGDSGNTIYF
cdr3_nt: TGCGCCAGCAGCTTGGTTTCGGGGGACTCTGGAAACACCATATATTTT

j_call: TRBJ1-1
v_call: TRBV30
d_call: -
clone_size: -
cdr3_aa: CAWSGRANTEAFF
cdr3_nt: TGTGCCTGGAGTGGGAGGGCGAACACTGAAGCTTTCTTT

j_call: TRBJ2-1
v_call: TRBV9
d_call: -
clone_size: -
cdr3_aa: CASEWATSGEQFF
cdr3_nt: TGTGCCAGCGAGTGGGCTACCTCAGGTGAGCAGTTCTTC

j_call: TRBJ2-7
v_call: TRBV5-5
d_call: -
clone_size: -
cdr3_aa: CASSAGPPFEQYF
cdr3_nt: TGTGCCAGCAGCGCAGGTCCCCCCTTCGAGCAGTACTTC

j_call: TRBJ2-2
v_call: TRBV7-9
d_call: -
clone_size: -
cdr3_aa: CASYSGVHGELFF
cdr3_nt: TGTGCCAGTTACTCGGGAGTTCACGGGGAGCTGTTTTTT

j_call: TRBJ2-3
v_call: TRBV7-9
d_call: TRBD2
clone_size: -
cdr3_aa: CASTQGGSADTQYF
cdr3_nt: TGTGCCAGCACCCAGGGCGGGAGTGCAGATACGCAGTATTTT

j_call: TRBJ2-6
v_call: TRBV21-1
d_call: -
clone_size: -
cdr3_aa: CASSKVGGSSGANVLTF
cdr3_nt: TGTGCCAGCAGCAAAGTTGGCGGATCCTCTGGGGCCAACGTCCTGACTTTC

j_call: TRBJ2-2
v_call: TRBV7-6
d_call: -
clone_size: -
cdr3_aa: CASSHRQLNTGELFF
cdr3_nt: TGTGCCAGCAGCCACCGACAGCTGAACACCGGGGAGCTGTTTTTT

j_call: TRBJ2-6
v_call: TRBV19
d_call: -
clone_size: -
cdr3_aa: CASVDRSGANVLTF
cdr3_nt: TGTGCCAGTGTAGATCGCTCTGGGGCCAACGTCCTGACTTTC

j_call: TRBJ2-7
v_call: TRBV28
d_call: -
clone_size: once
cdr3_aa: CASSLPPRDYEQYF
cdr3_nt: TGTGCCAGCAGTTTACCCCCGAGAGACTACGAGCAGTACTTC

j_call: TRBJ1-2
v_call: TRBV3-1/TRBV3-2
d_call: -
clone_size: -
cdr3_aa: CASSQRVALTNYGYTF
cdr3_nt: TGTGCCAGCAGCCAGCGGGTAGCGCTTACTAACTATGGCTACACCTTC

j_call: TRBJ2-7
v_call: TRBV29-1
d_call: -
clone_size: few
cdr3_aa: CSVEIGQLSYEQYF
cdr3_nt: TGCAGCGTTGAAATCGGACAGCTATCCTACGAGCAGTACTTC